Here is one T cell receptor (beta chain) with its context. Only in-frame clones appear in the TCRdb table, and some are missing; sequencing was by immunoSEQ multiplex PCR. The sample lists approximately 290,000 clones, 75% to 95% seen once, with about 1.1% in the top ten. Trimming stripped 2 bases from V and 7 bases from J, with 12 bases between. Per germline, CDR1 GTSNPN and CDR2 SVGIG (reference sequence). This CDR3 contains 14 residues. The data originate from a study of blood T cell repertoires in COVID-19. The TCR comes from a woman aged 30 to 39 who had recovered from COVID-19. Source material: PBMCs or T cells enriched from blood (not recorded which). The chain is built from TRBV30 and TRBJ1-6; no definite D call. In DNA form, the CDR3 reads TGTGCCTGGAGTCTACCGGGGAGAAATTCACCCCTCCACTTT. Amino acid sequence: CAWSLPGRNSPLHF.